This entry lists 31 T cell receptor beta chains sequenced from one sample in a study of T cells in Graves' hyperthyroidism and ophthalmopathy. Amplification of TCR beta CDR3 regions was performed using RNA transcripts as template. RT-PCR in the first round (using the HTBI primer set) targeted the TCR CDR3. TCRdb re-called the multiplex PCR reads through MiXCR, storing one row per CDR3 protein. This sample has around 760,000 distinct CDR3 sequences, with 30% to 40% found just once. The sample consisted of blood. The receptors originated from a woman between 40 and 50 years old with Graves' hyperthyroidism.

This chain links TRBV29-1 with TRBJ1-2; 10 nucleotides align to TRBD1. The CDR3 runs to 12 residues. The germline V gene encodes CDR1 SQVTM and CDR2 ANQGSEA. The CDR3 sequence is CRSDRGRGGYTF. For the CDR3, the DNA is TGCAGATCCGACAGGGGGCGAGGTGGCTACACCTTC.

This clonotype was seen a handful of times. In DNA, the CDR3 is TGCAGTGCTCTCGGGCTAGCGGGGACCGGGGAGCTGTTTTTT. It specifies CSALGLAGTGELFF. This rearrangement joins TRBV20-1 to TRBJ2-2; 9 nucleotides line up with TRBD2. J gave up 5 bases and V 5 bases, and 6 bases lay outside the gene matches. The CDR3 is made up of 14 amino acids. CDR1 is DFQATT and CDR2 is SNEGSKA in the germline V gene (reference sequence).

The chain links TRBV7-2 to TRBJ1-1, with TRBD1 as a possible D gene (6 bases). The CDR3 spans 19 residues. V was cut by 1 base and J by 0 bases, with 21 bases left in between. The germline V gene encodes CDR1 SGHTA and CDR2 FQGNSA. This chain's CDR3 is CASSLGHGRGRIVNTEAFF. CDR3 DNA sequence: TGTGCCAGCAGCTTAGGCCACGGCAGGGGACGCATTGTGAACACTGAAGCTTTCTTT. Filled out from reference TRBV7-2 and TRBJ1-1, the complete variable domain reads GAGVSQSPSNKVTEKGKDVELRCDPISGHTALYWYRQSLGQGLEFLIYFQGNSAPDKSGLPSDRFSAERTGGSVSTLTIQRTQQEDSAVYLCASSLGHGRGRIVNTEAFFGQGTRLTVV.

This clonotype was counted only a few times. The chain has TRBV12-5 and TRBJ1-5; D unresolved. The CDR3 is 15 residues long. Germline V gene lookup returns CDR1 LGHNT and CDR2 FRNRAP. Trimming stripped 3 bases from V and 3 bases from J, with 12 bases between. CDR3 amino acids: CASGFSLRINQPQHF. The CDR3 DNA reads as TGTGCTAGTGGTTTCTCTCTCAGGATCAATCAGCCCCAGCATTTT. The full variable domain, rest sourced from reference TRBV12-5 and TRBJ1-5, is DARVTQTPRHKVTEMGQEVTMRCQPILGHNTVFWYRQTMMQGLELLAYFRNRAPLDDSGMPKDRFSAEMPDATLATLKIQPSEPRDSAVYFCASGFSLRINQPQHFGDGTRLSIL.

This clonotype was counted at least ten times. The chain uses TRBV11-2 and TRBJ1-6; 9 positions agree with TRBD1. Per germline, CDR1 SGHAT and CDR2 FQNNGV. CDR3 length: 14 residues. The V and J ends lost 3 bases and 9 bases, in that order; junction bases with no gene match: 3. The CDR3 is CASSFGQGFSPLHF. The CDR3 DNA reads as TGTGCCAGCAGCTTCGGACAGGGGTTTTCACCCCTCCACTTT. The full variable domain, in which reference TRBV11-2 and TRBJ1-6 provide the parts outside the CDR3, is EAGVAQSPRYKIIEKRQSVAFWCNPISGHATLYWYQQILGQGPKLLIQFQNNGVVDDSQLPKDRFSAERLKGVDSTLKIQPAKLEDSAVYLCASSFGQGFSPLHFGNGTRLTVT.

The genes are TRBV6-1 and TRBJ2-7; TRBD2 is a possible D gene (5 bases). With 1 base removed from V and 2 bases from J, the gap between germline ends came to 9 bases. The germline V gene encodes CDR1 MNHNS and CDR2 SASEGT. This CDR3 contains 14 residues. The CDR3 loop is CASSEVGIAYEQYF. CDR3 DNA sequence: TGTGCCAGCAGTGAAGTCGGGATCGCCTACGAGCAGTACTTC.

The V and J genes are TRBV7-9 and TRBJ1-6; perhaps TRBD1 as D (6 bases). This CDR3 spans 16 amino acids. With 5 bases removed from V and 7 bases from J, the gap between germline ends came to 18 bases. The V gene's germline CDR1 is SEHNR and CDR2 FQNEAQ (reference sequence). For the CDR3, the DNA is TGTGCCAGCAGCCTCGACAACAGGGTAACGAATTCACCCCTCCACTTT. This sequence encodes CASSLDNRVTNSPLHF.

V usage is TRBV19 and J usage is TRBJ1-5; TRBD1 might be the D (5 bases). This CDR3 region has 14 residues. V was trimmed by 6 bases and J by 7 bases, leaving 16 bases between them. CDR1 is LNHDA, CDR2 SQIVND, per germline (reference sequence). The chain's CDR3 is CASSPGGFWQPQHF. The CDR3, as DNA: TGTGCCAGTAGCCCTGGGGGATTTTGGCAGCCCCAGCATTTT.

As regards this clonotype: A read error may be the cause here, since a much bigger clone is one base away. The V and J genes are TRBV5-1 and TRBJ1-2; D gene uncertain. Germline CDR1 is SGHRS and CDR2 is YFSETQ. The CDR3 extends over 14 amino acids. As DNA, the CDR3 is TGTGCCAGCAGCAGGACCACTGGGAACTATGGCTACACCTTC. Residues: CASSRTTGNYGYTF.

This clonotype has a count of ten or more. CDR3 protein: CAISEKVDRDTEAFF. In nucleotides, the CDR3 is TGTGCCATCAGTGAGAAAGTGGACAGGGACACTGAAGCTTTCTTT. This chain connects TRBV10-3 to TRBJ1-1; TRBD1 matches at 8 bases. CDR1 and CDR2 from the germline V gene are ENHRY and SYGVKD. The CDR3 loop spans 15 amino acids. With V trimmed by 2 bases and J by 3 bases, 5 bases remained unmatched.

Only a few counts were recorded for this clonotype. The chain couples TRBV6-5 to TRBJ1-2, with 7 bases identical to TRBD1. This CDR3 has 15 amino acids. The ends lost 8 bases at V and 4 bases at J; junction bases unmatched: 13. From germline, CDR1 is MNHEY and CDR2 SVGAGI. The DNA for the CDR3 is TGTGCCAGCGCCCGAGAGGAGTCAGGGGGCTATGGCTACACCTTC. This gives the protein CASAREESGGYGYTF.

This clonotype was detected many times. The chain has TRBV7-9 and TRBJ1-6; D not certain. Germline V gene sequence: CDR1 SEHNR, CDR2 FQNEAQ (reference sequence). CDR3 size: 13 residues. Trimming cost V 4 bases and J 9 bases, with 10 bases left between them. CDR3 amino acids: CASSSFKASPLHF. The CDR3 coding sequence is TGTGCCAGCAGCTCGTTCAAAGCTTCACCCCTCCACTTT.

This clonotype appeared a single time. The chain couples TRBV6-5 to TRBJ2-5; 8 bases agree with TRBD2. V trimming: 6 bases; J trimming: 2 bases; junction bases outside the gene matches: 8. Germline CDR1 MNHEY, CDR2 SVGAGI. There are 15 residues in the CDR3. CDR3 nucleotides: TGTGCCAGCAGGCGAGGGGTAGCGGGGCAAGAGACCCAGTACTTC. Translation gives CASRRGVAGQETQYF.

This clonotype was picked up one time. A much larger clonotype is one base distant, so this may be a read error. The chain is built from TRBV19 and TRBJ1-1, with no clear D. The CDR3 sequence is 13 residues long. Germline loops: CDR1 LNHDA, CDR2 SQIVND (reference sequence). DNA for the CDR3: TGTGCCAGTAGTGCAAGCCTGAACACTGAAGCTTCCTTT. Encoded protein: CASSASLNTEASF.

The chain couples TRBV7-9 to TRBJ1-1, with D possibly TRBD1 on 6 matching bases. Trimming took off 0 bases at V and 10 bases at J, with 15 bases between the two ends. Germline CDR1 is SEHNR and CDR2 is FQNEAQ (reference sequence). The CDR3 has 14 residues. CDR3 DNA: TGTGCCAGCAGCTTAGCTGAAACAGGGCAATCAGCTTTCTTT. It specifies CASSLAETGQSAFF. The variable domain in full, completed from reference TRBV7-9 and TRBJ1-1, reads DTGVSQNPRHKITKRGQNVTFRCDPISEHNRLYWYRQTLGQGPEFLTYFQNEAQLEKSRLLSDRFSAERPKGSFSTLEIQRTEQGDSAMYLCASSLAETGQSAFFGQGTRLTVV.

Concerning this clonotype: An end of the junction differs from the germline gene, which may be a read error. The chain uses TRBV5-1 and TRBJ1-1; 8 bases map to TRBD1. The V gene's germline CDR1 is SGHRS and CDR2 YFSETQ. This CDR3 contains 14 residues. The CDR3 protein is CTSSSRQGYTEAFF. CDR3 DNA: TGTACCAGCAGCTCCAGACAGGGGTACACTGAAGCTTTCTTT.

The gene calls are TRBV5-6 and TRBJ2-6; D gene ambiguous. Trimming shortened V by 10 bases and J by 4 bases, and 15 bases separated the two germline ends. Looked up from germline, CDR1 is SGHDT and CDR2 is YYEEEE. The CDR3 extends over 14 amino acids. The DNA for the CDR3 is TGTGCCTCGCCCCCTGGGTCAGGGGCCAACGTCCTGACTTTC. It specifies CASPPGSGANVLTF. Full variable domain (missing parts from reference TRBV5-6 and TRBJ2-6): DAGVTQSPTHLIKTRGQQVTLRCSPKSGHDTVSWYQQALGQGPQFIFQYYEEEERQRGNFPDRFSGHQFPNYSSELNVNALLLGDSALYLCASPPGSGANVLTFGAGSRLTVL.

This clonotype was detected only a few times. The DNA for the CDR3 is TGTGCCAGCAGTTTATCGTGGGGGGATCAGCCCCAGCATTTT. Its translation: CASSLSWGDQPQHF. The rearrangement joins TRBV9 to TRBJ1-5, with D tentatively TRBD1 (5 bases). Germline V gene sequence: CDR1 SGDLS, CDR2 YYNGEE. This CDR3 region has 14 residues. Trimming took 5 bases from V and 5 from J, leaving 14 bases between them.

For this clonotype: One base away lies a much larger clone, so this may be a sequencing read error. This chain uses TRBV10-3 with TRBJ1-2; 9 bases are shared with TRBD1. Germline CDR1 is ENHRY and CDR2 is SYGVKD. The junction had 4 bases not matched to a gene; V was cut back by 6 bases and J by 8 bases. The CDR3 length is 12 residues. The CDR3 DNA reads TGTGCCATCAGGGGGACAGGGCAAGGCTACACCTTC. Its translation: CAIRGTGQGYTF.

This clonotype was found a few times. DNA for the CDR3: TGTGCCACCAGTGACCACCAGGCCGCCACGGGAAATGGCTACACCTTC. The encoded protein is CATSDHQAATGNGYTF. The gene calls are TRBV24-1 and TRBJ1-2; D gene ambiguous. V was pared by 4 bases and J by 6 bases, with 20 bases between. From germline, CDR1 is KGHDR and CDR2 SFDVKD. The CDR3 length is 16 residues.

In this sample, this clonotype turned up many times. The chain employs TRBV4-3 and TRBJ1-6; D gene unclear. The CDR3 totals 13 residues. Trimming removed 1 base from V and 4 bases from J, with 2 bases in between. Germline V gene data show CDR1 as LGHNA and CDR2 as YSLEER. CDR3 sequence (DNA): TGCGCCAGCAGCCAAGGGTATAATTCACCCCTCCACTTT. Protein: CASSQGYNSPLHF.

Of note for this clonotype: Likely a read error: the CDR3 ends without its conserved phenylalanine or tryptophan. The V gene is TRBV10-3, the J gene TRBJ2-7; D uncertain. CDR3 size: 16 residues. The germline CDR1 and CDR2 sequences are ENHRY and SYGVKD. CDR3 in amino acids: CASSYSGPGDSYEQYL. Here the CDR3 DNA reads TGTGCCAGCAGTTACTCTGGTCCAGGAGACTCCTACGAGCAGTACCTC.

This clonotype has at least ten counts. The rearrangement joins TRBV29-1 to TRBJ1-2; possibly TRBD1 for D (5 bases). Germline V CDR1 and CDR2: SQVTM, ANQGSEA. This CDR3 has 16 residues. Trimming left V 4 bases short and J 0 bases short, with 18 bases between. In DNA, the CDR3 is TGCAGCGTTGTCGGAGGGGACCACTACCCTAACTATGGCTACACCTTC. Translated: CSVVGGDHYPNYGYTF.

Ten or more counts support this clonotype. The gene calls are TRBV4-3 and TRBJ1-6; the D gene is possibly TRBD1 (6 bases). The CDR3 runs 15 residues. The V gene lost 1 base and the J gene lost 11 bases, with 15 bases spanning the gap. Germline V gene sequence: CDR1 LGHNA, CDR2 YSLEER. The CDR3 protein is CASSQARDTWAPLHF. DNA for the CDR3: TGCGCCAGCAGCCAAGCCCGGGACACCTGGGCACCCCTCCACTTT.

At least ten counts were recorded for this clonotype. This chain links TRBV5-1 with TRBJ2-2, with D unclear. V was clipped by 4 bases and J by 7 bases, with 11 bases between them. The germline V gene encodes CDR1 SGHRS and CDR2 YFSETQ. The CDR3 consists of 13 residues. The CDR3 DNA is TGCGCCAGCAGCGATCGATGGGGCGGGGAGCTGTTTTTT. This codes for CASSDRWGGELFF.

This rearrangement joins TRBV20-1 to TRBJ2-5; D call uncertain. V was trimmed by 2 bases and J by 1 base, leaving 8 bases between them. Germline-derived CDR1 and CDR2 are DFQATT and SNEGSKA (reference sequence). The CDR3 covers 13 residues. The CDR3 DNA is TGCAGTGCTAGACAGGCAGGCCAAGAGACCCAGTACTTC. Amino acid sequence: CSARQAGQETQYF.

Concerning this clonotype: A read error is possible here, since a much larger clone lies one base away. The CDR3 DNA reads TGCAGTGCTAAGAAAACGGGAGTTCGCGGGGCCAACGTCCCGACTTTC. It yields the protein CSAKKTGVRGANVPTF. The V gene is TRBV20-1, the J gene TRBJ2-6, with D possibly TRBD2 on 6 matching bases. CDR1 is DFQATT and CDR2 is SNEGSKA in the germline V gene (reference sequence). CDR3 length equals 16 residues.

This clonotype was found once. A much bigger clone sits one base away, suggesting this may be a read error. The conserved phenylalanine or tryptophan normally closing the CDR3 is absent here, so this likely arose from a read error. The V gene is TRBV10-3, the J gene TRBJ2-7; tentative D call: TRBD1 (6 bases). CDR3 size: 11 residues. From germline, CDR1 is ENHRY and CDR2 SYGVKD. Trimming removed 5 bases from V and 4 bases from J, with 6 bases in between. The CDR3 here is CAISQGYEQYS. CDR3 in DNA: TGTGCCATCAGTCAGGGGTACGAGCAGTACTCC.

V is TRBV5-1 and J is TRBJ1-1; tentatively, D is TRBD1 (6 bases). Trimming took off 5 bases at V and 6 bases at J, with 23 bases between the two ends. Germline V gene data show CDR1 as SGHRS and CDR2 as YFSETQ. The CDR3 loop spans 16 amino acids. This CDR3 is CASSLIRGAHPAEAFF. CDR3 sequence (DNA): TGCGCCAGCAGTTTAATTCGGGGGGCGCATCCCGCTGAAGCTTTCTTT.

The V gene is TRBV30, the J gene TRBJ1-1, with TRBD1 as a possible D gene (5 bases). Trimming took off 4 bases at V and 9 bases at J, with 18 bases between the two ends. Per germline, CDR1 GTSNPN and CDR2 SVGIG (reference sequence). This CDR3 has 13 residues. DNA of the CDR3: TGTGCCTGGATGATCCGGGACCAAGGTCAAGCTTTCTTT. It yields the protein CAWMIRDQGQAFF.

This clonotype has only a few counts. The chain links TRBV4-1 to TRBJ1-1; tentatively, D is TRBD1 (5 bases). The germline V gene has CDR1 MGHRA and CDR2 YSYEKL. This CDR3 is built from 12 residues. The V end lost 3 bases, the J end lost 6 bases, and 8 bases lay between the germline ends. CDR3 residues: CASSHRGSEAFF. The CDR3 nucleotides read TGCGCCAGCAGCCATCGGGGCTCTGAAGCTTTCTTT.